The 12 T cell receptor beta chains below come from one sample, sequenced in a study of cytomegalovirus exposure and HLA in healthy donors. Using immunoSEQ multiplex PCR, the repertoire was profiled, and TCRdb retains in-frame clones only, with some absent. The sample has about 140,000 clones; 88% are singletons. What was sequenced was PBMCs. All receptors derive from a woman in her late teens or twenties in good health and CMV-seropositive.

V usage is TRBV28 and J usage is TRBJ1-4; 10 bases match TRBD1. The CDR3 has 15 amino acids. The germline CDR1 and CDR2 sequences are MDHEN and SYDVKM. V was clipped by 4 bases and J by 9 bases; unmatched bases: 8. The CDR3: CASSSRDRGIQKLFF. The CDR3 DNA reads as TGTGCCAGCAGTTCGAGGGACAGGGGTATTCAAAAACTGTTTTTT.

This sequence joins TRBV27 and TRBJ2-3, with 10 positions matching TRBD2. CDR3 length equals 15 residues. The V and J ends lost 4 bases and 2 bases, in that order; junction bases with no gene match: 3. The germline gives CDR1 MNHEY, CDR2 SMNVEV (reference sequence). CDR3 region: CASSSSGGYTDTQYF. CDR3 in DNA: TGTGCCAGCAGTTCTAGCGGGGGCTACACAGATACGCAGTATTTT.

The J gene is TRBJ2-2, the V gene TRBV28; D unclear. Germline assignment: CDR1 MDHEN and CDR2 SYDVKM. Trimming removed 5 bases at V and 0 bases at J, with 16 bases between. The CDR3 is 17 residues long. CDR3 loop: CASSPSLTLANTGELFF. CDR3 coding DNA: TGTGCCAGCAGTCCATCCCTCACTCTCGCGAACACCGGGGAGCTGTTTTTT.

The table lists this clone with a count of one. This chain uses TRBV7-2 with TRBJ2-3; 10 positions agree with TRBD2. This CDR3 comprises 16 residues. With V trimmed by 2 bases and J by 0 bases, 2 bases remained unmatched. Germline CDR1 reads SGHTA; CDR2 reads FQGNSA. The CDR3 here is CASSLSGGASTDTQYF. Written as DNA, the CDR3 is TGTGCCAGCAGCTTAAGCGGGGGGGCCAGCACAGATACGCAGTATTTT.

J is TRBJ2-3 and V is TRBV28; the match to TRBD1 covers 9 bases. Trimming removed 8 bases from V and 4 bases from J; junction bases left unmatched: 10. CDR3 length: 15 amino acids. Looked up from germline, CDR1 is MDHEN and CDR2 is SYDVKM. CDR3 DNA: TGTGCCAGCTGGGAGCGGAGACAGGGGGCAGATACGCAGTATTTT. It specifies CASWERRQGADTQYF. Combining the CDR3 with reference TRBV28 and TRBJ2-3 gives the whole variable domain DVKVTQSSRYLVKRTGEKVFLECVQDMDHENMFWYRQDPGLGLRLIYFSYDVKMKEKGDIPEGYSVSREKKERFSLILESASTNQTSMYLCASWERRQGADTQYFGPGTRLTVL.

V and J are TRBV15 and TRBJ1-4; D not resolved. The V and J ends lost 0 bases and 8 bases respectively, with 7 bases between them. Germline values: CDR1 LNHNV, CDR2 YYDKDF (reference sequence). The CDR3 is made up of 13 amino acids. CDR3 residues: CATSRDEREKLFF. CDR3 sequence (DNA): TGTGCCACCAGCAGAGATGAGAGGGAAAAACTGTTTTTT.

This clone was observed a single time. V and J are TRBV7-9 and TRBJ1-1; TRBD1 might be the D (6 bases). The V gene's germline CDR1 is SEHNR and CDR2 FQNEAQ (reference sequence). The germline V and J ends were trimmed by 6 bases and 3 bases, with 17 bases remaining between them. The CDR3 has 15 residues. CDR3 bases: TGTGCCAGCAGGGGGTGGGGACACGAAGACACTGAAGCTTTCTTT. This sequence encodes CASRGWGHEDTEAFF.

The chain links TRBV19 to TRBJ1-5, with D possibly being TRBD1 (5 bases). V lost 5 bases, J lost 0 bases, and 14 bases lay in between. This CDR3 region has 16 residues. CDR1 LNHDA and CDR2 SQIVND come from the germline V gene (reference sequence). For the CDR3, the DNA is TGTGCCAGTAGTCTCGGACACGCGTATAGCAATCAGCCCCAGCATTTT. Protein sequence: CASSLGHAYSNQPQHF.

The CDR3 sequence is CAREKTSGNTIYF. The CDR3 DNA reads as TGTGCCAGAGAGAAAACCTCTGGAAACACCATATATTTT. The chain joins TRBV5-3 to TRBJ1-3, with unresolved D. TRBV5-3 is an ORF; its function is uncertain. Trimming removed 7 bases at V and 0 bases at J, with 8 bases between. This CDR3 region has 13 residues.

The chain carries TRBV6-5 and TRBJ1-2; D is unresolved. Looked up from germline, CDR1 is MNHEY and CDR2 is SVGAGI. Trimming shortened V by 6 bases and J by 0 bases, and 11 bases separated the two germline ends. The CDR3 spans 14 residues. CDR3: CASSPPYANYGYTF. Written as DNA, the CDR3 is TGTGCCAGCAGCCCTCCTTATGCTAACTATGGCTACACCTTC.

The CDR3: CASALGSGGSTDTQYF. CDR3 nucleotide sequence: TGTGCCAGCGCCTTGGGAAGCGGGGGAAGCACAGATACGCAGTATTTT. The chain carries TRBV9 and TRBJ2-3; 8 bases are a match to TRBD2. The V segment lost 7 bases and the J segment 0 bases; nucleotides outside the gene matches: 10. Germline V gene lookup returns CDR1 SGDLS and CDR2 YYNGEE. CDR3 size: 16 residues.

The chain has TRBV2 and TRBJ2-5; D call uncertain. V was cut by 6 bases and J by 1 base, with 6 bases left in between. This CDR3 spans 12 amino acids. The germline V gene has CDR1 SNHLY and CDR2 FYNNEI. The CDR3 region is CASRRSQETQYF. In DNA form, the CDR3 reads TGTGCCAGCAGGAGGAGCCAAGAGACCCAGTACTTC. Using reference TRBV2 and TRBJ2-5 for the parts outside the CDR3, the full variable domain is EPEVTQTPSHQVTQMGQEVILRCVPISNHLYFYWYRQILGQKVEFLVSFYNNEISEKSEIFDDQFSVERPDGSNFTLKIRSTKLEDSAMYFCASRRSQETQYFGPGTRLLVL.